This T cell receptor (beta chain) was documented in a study of CD8 T cells in ankylosing spondylitis. On this clonotype itself: What it binds is unknown.

Study observations and caveats: Researchers reportedly found disease-linked clones significantly enriched in matched ankylosing spondylitis synovial fluid. The disease-linked clones had a CD8+ phenotype and low blood frequencies. A TCR beta motif made of several highly homologous variants seemed typical of ankylosing spondylitis blood.

Germline values: CDR1 PRHDT, CDR2 FYEKMQ (reference sequence). The CDR3 runs to 18 residues. Trimming took 5 bases from V and 3 from J; bases not matched to a gene: 9. TCRdb re-derived calls from the 5' RACE reads in MiXCR, one entry per CDR3 protein. This table has around 770,000 distinct CDR3 sequences, 12% appearing once. Sequenced material: blood, either unsorted or a sorted T cell fraction (not recorded which). V and J are TRBV13 and TRBJ2-6, with 11 bases lining up with TRBD1. This receptor was identified in a male donor with ankylosing spondylitis. The CDR3 reads CASSPRGTGGDGANVLTF. The DNA for the CDR3 is TGTGCCAGCAGCCCCCGTGGGACAGGGGGTGATGGGGCCAACGTCCTGACTTTC.